The 30 T cell receptor beta chains below all came from one sample that was sequenced in a study of blood T cell repertoires in COVID-19. Data came from immunoSEQ multiplex PCR; TCRdb stores just in-frame clones and leaves some out. The table has around 92,000 clones, roughly 84% seen once; the top ten hold roughly 13%. Sample: peripheral blood. Receptors originate from a woman between 55 and 75 years old in a cohort sampled during active or convalescent COVID-19.

The chain employs TRBV3-1 (or the pseudogene TRBV3-2) and TRBJ2-2, with 11 nucleotides matching TRBD1. CDR3 length: 16 residues. Germline-derived CDR1 and CDR2 are LGHDT and YNNKEL (reference sequence). The V segment lost 4 bases and the J segment 4 bases; nucleotides outside the gene matches: 5. The CDR3 is CASSRGQGAGTGELFF. CDR3 in DNA: TGTGCCAGCAGCCGCGGACAGGGGGCGGGCACCGGGGAGCTGTTTTTT.

This clone was picked up one time. The chain joins TRBV18 to TRBJ2-5; D may be TRBD1 (6 bases). V dropped 2 bases and J dropped 4 bases, with 14 bases sitting between them. This CDR3 spans 15 amino acids. CDR1 is KGHSH and CDR2 is LQKENI in the germline V gene. The CDR3 DNA follows: TGTGCCAGCTCACCAGACAGGACTTCGGGAGAGACCCAGTACTTC. Translation gives CASSPDRTSGETQYF.

In DNA, the CDR3 is TGTGCCAGCAGTAAGGGGGACAGTAACTATGGCTACACCTTC. Translation: CASSKGDSNYGYTF. The chain employs TRBV27 and TRBJ1-2; 7 bases are shared with TRBD1. The CDR3 covers 14 residues. V was clipped by 5 bases and J by 1 base; unmatched bases: 4. CDR1 MNHEY and CDR2 SMNVEV come from the germline V gene (reference sequence).

This sequence joins TRBV9 and TRBJ1-1; D not certain. Germline V lookup: CDR1 SGDLS, CDR2 YYNGEE. Trimming removed 0 bases from V and 6 bases from J, with 15 bases in between. The CDR3 is made up of 15 amino acids. CDR3 DNA: TGTGCCAGCAGCGTAGCTGGAGACCGCTTCGCTGAAGCTTTCTTT. Its translation is CASSVAGDRFAEAFF.

The rearrangement links TRBV3-1 (or the pseudogene TRBV3-2) to TRBJ1-1; TRBD1 might be the D (5 bases). Germline loops: CDR1 LGHDT, CDR2 YNNKEL (reference sequence). V was shortened by 0 bases and J by 2 bases, with 10 bases between the two germline ends. This CDR3 region has 15 residues. The CDR3 reads CASSQDWGLNTEAFF. The CDR3 bases are TGTGCCAGCAGCCAAGATTGGGGCCTTAACACTGAAGCTTTCTTT.

The chain links TRBV7-8 to TRBJ2-5, with D possibly matching TRBD1 (5 bases). The CDR3 has 12 residues. V gave up 1 base and J gave up 6 bases, with 6 bases separating them. Germline loops: CDR1 SGHVS, CDR2 FQNEAQ. The DNA for the CDR3 is TGTGCCAGCAGCTTAGAGGGGAAGACCCAGTACTTC. Protein: CASSLEGKTQYF.

This chain connects TRBV6-2 or TRBV6-3 to TRBJ1-5; 10 bases are shared with TRBD1. J lost 6 bases, V lost 2 bases, and 10 bases had no gene match. This CDR3 has 17 amino acids. Germline V gene data show CDR1 as MNHEY and CDR2 as SVGEGT. CDR3 nucleotides: TGTGCCAGCAGTTACAATCGGCGACAGGGGGCTGGTCAGCCCCAGCATTTT. Its protein product is CASSYNRRQGAGQPQHF.

V and J are TRBV19 and TRBJ2-2; 10 bases align to TRBD2. Germline CDR1 reads LNHDA; CDR2 reads SQIVND (reference sequence). The trim removed 7 bases at V and 7 bases at J, leaving 6 bases unmatched. CDR3 length: 14 residues. CDR3 bases: TGTGCCAGTAAGCGGGGGGGCCCCGGCGGGGAGCTGTTTTTT. It codes for CASKRGGPGGELFF.

This clone was observed a single time. This rearrangement joins TRBV18 to TRBJ2-6; tentative D call: TRBD1 (6 bases). Trimming took off 0 bases at V and 3 bases at J, with 9 bases between the two ends. Looked up from germline, CDR1 is KGHSH and CDR2 is LQKENI. The CDR3 runs 16 residues. CDR3 sequence: CASSPPTGFGANVLTF. As DNA, the CDR3 is TGTGCCAGCTCACCACCTACAGGGTTTGGGGCCAACGTCCTGACTTTC.

The chain uses TRBV5-5 and TRBJ1-1; a possible D gene is TRBD1 (5 bases). This CDR3 is 15 amino acids long. V lost 0 bases and J 1 base, leaving 10 bases between the germline ends. CDR1 SGHKS and CDR2 YYEKEE come from the germline V gene (reference sequence). CDR3 sequence: CASSLVVGGNTEAFF. Here the CDR3 DNA reads TGTGCCAGCAGCTTGGTTGTGGGGGGGAACACTGAAGCTTTCTTT.

The chain is built from TRBV29-1 and TRBJ2-3; 7 bases map to TRBD1. Germline CDR1 is SQVTM and CDR2 is ANQGSEA. Trimming took 2 bases from V and 5 from J; bases not matched to a gene: 7. The CDR3 length is 14 residues. The CDR3 DNA sequence: TGCAGCGTTGAAAACCAGGGGGTGGGAGATACGCAGTATTTT. Translating gives CSVENQGVGDTQYF.

The chain employs TRBV24-1 and TRBJ2-5, with 7 bases fitting TRBD1. The length of the CDR3 is 15 residues. Germline lookup yields CDR1 KGHDR and CDR2 SFDVKD. With V trimmed by 4 bases and J by 5 bases, 9 bases remained unmatched. CDR3 DNA: TGTGCCACCAGTGACATGACAGGGTTCCGGGAGACCCAGTACTTC. Its protein product is CATSDMTGFRETQYF.

The rearrangement uses TRBV6-5 and TRBJ1-4, with 7 positions matching TRBD1. J was trimmed by 7 bases and V by 7 bases; bases with no gene match: 12. This CDR3 is built from 15 residues. CDR1 MNHEY and CDR2 SVGAGI come from the germline V gene. The CDR3 is CASISAGTVGEKLFF. In nucleotides, the CDR3 is TGTGCCAGCATCTCGGCGGGGACAGTGGGTGAAAAACTGTTTTTT.

The genes are TRBV18 and TRBJ2-7, with TRBD2 identical over 8 bases. Germline V lookup: CDR1 KGHSH, CDR2 LQKENI. The length of the CDR3 is 15 residues. Losses at the gene ends were 3 bases for V and 3 bases for J; bases not matched to a gene: 7. CDR3 nucleotide sequence: TGTGCCAGCTCACCCCAACTAGCGGTTAACTACGAGCAGTACTTC. Translating it yields CASSPQLAVNYEQYF.

This clone has just one count. This chain uses TRBV7-9 with TRBJ1-6; D uncertain. The V gene lost 6 bases and the J gene lost 7 bases, with 7 bases spanning the gap. CDR1 is SEHNR and CDR2 is FQNEAQ in the germline V gene (reference sequence). The CDR3 totals 12 residues. CDR3 sequence: CASSRGNSPLHF. The CDR3 nucleotides read TGTGCCAGCAGTCGAGGAAATTCACCCCTCCACTTT. The full variable domain, its missing parts supplied by reference TRBV7-9 and TRBJ1-6, is DTGVSQNPRHKITKRGQNVTFRCDPISEHNRLYWYRQTLGQGPEFLTYFQNEAQLEKSRLLSDRFSAERPKGSFSTLEIQRTEQGDSAMYLCASSRGNSPLHFGNGTRLTVT.

This clone was seen a handful of times. The chain has TRBV18 and TRBJ2-5; 10 nucleotides agree with TRBD1. V was pared by 5 bases and J by 4 bases, with 1 base of the junction left unmatched. The CDR3 loop spans 13 amino acids. Germline CDR1 reads KGHSH; CDR2 reads LQKENI. The CDR3 sequence is CASSGDRGETQYF. The CDR3 region has the DNA TGTGCCAGCTCAGGGGACAGGGGAGAGACCCAGTACTTC.

The rearrangement uses TRBV6-5 and TRBJ1-2; D may be TRBD1 (6 bases). The V gene's germline CDR1 is MNHEY and CDR2 SVGAGI. The CDR3 is made up of 13 amino acids. V dropped 5 bases and J dropped 7 bases, with 14 bases sitting between them. The CDR3 DNA follows: TGTGCCAGCAGTCTAGGACAGCGTCGTGGCTACACCTTC. This encodes CASSLGQRRGYTF.

The rearrangement uses TRBV19 and TRBJ1-5; D perhaps matches TRBD1 (5 bases). V was cut by 7 bases and J by 4 bases, with 17 bases left in between. The CDR3 loop spans 15 amino acids. Germline V gene data show CDR1 as LNHDA and CDR2 as SQIVND (reference sequence). The CDR3 bases are TGTGCCAGTAAAAAGGACAACCTCCCGAATCAGCCCCAGCATTTT. Its translation is CASKKDNLPNQPQHF.

This CDR3 is CASSPLRGDTTYEQYF. In nucleotides, the CDR3 is TGTGCCAGCAGTCCATTGCGCGGGGATACTACCTACGAGCAGTACTTC. V usage is TRBV6-2 or TRBV6-3 and J usage is TRBJ2-7; weak D call: TRBD2 (6 bases). The CDR3 contains 16 residues. Trimming left V 5 bases short and J 2 bases short, with 19 bases between. CDR1 and CDR2 from the germline V gene are MNHEY and SVGEGT.

The V call is TRBV19, the J call TRBJ1-1; 9 nucleotides agree with TRBD1. After removal of 5 bases from V and 1 base from J, the junction contained 5 bases not matched to a gene. The CDR3 has 15 residues. The germline gives CDR1 LNHDA, CDR2 SQIVND (reference sequence). CDR3 DNA sequence: TGTGCCAGTAGTCTGACAGGGGGAGCGAACACTGAAGCTTTCTTT. Translation gives CASSLTGGANTEAFF. The full variable domain, rest sourced from reference TRBV19 and TRBJ1-1, is DGGITQSPKYLFRKEGQNVTLSCEQNLNHDAMYWYRQDPGQGLRLIYYSQIVNDFQKGDIAEGYSVSREKKESFPLTVTSAQKNPTAFYLCASSLTGGANTEAFFGQGTRLTVV.

This sequence joins TRBV27 and TRBJ1-2; weak D call: TRBD1 (6 bases). Per germline, CDR1 MNHEY and CDR2 SMNVEV (reference sequence). CDR3 length: 13 amino acids. V lost 6 bases and J 2 bases, leaving 10 bases between the germline ends. In DNA form, the CDR3 reads TGTGCCAGCAGCAGAACAGGGAACTATGGCTACACCTTC. It codes for CASSRTGNYGYTF.

The V call is TRBV11-2, the J call TRBJ2-7; the D gene is possibly TRBD2 (6 bases). Germline V gene lookup returns CDR1 SGHAT and CDR2 FQNNGV. V lost 6 bases and J lost 2, with 20 bases in between. This CDR3 spans 16 amino acids. CDR3 protein: CASRPFGLSATYEQYF. The CDR3 DNA is TGTGCCAGCAGGCCCTTTGGACTAAGCGCGACCTACGAGCAGTACTTC.

This chain links TRBV2 with TRBJ2-7, with D possibly TRBD1 on 6 matching bases. CDR3 length: 11 residues. Looked up from germline, CDR1 is SNHLY and CDR2 is FYNNEI. Trimming left V 7 bases short and J 4 bases short, with 8 bases between. Here the CDR3 reads CASTQGYEQYF. The CDR3 nucleotides are TGTGCCAGCACACAGGGATACGAGCAGTACTTC.

V usage is TRBV28 and J usage is TRBJ1-2; 10 nucleotides line up with TRBD1. Trimming removed 6 bases from V and 4 bases from J; junction bases left unmatched: 11. Germline V gene sequence: CDR1 MDHEN, CDR2 SYDVKM. The CDR3 has 16 amino acids. The CDR3 region is CASSGPPGQGSYGYTF. The CDR3 DNA reads as TGTGCCAGCAGCGGCCCCCCGGGACAGGGGAGCTATGGCTACACCTTC.

The chain employs TRBV5-4 and TRBJ2-7, with TRBD1 matching over 7 bases. Trimming cost V 4 bases and J 0 bases; bases outside gene matches: 4. Germline V gene sequence: CDR1 SGHNT, CDR2 YYREEE (reference sequence). This CDR3 is 14 amino acids long. This CDR3 reads CASSPGTVSYEQYF. Written as DNA, the CDR3 is TGTGCCAGCAGCCCCGGGACAGTCTCCTACGAGCAGTACTTC.

The chain has TRBV19 and TRBJ1-1; D is undetermined. The length of the CDR3 is 14 residues. V dropped 7 bases and J dropped 3 bases, with 15 bases sitting between them. Germline loops: CDR1 LNHDA, CDR2 SQIVND (reference sequence). This chain's CDR3 is CASTTLGRDTEAFF. CDR3 DNA: TGTGCCAGTACCACCCTTGGGCGGGACACTGAAGCTTTCTTT.

CDR3 DNA: TGTGCCAGCAGCTTCGGAGGACGAGCGAACACTGAAGCTTTCTTT. It specifies CASSFGGRANTEAFF. This chain links TRBV11-3 with TRBJ1-1; D gene unclear. CDR3 length: 15 residues. Germline CDR1 SGHNT, CDR2 YENEEA. V lost 3 bases to trimming and J lost 1 base, with 12 bases between them.

This clone has just a few counts. The J gene is TRBJ1-5, the V gene TRBV10-1; 7 positions agree with TRBD1. Germline V lookup: CDR1 WNHNN, CDR2 SYGVQD (reference sequence). The CDR3 has 18 amino acids. With 2 bases clipped from V and 1 base from J, the junction kept 11 bases outside the gene matches. The CDR3: CASSEDRESPQSNQPQHF. DNA for the CDR3: TGCGCCAGCAGTGAGGACAGGGAATCCCCCCAAAGCAATCAGCCCCAGCATTTT.

This sequence joins TRBV6-5 and TRBJ1-5; 10 bases are a match to TRBD1. V was clipped by 6 bases and J by 5 bases; unmatched bases: 7. This CDR3 spans 15 amino acids. Germline loops: CDR1 MNHEY, CDR2 SVGAGI. CDR3 amino acids: CASRGDRGRDQPQHF. DNA of the CDR3: TGTGCCAGCAGGGGAGACAGGGGGCGGGATCAGCCCCAGCATTTT.

The count of this clone is one. The chain carries TRBV11-2 and TRBJ1-2; perhaps TRBD1 as D (5 bases). Germline CDR1 reads SGHAT; CDR2 reads FQNNGV. This CDR3 comprises 16 residues. Deletions cut 3 bases from V and 4 bases from J, with 18 bases between. CDR3 protein: CASSFVGGAYGYGYTF. CDR3 DNA: TGTGCCAGCAGCTTTGTGGGAGGGGCCTATGGCTATGGCTACACCTTC.